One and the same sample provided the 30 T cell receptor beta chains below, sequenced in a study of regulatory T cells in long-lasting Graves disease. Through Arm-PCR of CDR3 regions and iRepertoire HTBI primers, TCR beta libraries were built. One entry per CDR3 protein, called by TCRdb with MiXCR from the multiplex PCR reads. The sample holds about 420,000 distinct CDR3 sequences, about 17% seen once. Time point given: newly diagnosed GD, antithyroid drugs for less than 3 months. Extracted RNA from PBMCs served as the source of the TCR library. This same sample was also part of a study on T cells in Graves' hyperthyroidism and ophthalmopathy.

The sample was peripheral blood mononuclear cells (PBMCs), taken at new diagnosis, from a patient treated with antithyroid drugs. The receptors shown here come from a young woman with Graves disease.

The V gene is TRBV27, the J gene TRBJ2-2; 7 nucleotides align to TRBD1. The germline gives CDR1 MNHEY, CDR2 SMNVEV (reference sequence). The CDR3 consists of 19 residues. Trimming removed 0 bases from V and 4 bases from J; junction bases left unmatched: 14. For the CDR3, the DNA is TGTGCCAGCAGTTTATCGATAATTCTAAGGGGGCGGAGCACCGGGGAGCTGTTTTTT. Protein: CASSLSIILRGRSTGELFF.

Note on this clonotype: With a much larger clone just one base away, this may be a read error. CDR3 loop: CASSSPRFGGGPNEQFF. CDR3 DNA: TGTGCCAGCAGTTCCCCTAGGTTTGGGGGAGGGCCGAATGAGCAGTTCTTC. The chain is built from TRBV27 and TRBJ2-1; 7 bases agree with TRBD2. The V segment lost 4 bases and the J segment 7 bases; nucleotides outside the gene matches: 16. CDR1 MNHEY and CDR2 SMNVEV come from the germline V gene (reference sequence). The CDR3 extends over 17 amino acids.

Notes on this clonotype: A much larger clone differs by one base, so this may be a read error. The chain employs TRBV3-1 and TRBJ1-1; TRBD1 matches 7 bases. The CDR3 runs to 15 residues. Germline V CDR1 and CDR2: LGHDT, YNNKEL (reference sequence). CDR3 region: CTSSQSGGGRAEAFF. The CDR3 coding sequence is TGTACCAGCAGCCAGTCAGGAGGGGGCCGGGCTGAAGCTTTCTTT.

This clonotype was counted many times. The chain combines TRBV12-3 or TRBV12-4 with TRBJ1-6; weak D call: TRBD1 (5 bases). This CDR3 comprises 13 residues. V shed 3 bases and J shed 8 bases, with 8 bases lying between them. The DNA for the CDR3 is TGTGCCAGCAGTTTCTTGGGGGATTCACCCCTCCACTTT. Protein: CASSFLGDSPLHF.

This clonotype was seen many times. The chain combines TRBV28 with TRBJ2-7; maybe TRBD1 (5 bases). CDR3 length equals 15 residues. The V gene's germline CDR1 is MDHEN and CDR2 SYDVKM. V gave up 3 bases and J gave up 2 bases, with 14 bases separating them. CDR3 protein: CASSLGQIVTYEQYF. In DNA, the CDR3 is TGTGCCAGCAGTTTGGGGCAGATCGTAACCTACGAGCAGTACTTC.

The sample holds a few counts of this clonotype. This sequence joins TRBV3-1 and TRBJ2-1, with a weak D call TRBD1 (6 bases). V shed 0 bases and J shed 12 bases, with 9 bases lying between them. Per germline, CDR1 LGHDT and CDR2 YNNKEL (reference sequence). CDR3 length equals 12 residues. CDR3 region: CASSQDGGRQFF. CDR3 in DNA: TGTGCCAGCAGCCAAGATGGGGGCAGGCAGTTCTTC.

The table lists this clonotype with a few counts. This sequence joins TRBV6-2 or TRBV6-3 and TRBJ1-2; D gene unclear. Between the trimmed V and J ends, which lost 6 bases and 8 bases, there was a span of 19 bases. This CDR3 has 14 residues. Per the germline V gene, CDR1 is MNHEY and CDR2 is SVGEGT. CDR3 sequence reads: CASRERGGKEGYTF. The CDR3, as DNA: TGTGCCAGCAGAGAACGAGGCGGGAAGGAAGGCTACACCTTC.

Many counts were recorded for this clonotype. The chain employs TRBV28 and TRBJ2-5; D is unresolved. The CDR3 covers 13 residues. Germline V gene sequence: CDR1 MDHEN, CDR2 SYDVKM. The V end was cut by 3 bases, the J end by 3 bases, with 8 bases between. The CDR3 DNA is TGTGCCAGCAGTTTTGGCGGAGAAGAGACCCAGTACTTC. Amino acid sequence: CASSFGGEETQYF.

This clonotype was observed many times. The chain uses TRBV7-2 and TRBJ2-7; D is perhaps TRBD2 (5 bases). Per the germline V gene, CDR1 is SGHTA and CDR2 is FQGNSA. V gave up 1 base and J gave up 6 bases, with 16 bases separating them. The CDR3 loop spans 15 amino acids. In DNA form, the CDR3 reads TGTGCCAGCAGCTTAGTGGGCGCTGGGAGTGGCGAGCAGTACTTC. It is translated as CASSLVGAGSGEQYF.

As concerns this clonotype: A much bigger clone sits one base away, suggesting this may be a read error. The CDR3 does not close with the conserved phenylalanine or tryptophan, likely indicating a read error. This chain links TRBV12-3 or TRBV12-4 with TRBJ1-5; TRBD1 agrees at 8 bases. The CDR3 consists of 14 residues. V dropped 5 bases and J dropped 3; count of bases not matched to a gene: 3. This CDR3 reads CASSADRDNQPQHL. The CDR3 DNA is TGTGCCAGCAGTGCGGACAGGGACAATCAGCCCCAGCATCTT.

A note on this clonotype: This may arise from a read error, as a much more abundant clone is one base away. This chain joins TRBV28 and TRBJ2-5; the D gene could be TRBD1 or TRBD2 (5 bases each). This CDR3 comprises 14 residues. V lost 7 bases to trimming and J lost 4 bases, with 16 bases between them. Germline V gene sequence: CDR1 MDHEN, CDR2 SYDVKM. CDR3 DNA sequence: TGTGCCAGCAACGCGCCGGGGACCCGAGAGACCCAGTACTTC. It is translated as CASNAPGTRETQYF.

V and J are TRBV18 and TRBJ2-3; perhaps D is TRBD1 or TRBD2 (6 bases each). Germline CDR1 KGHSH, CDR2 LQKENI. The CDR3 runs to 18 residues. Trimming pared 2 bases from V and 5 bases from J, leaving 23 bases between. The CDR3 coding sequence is TGTGCCAGCTCACCATACATCGGGTTAGGGGGAGGTGAAGATACGCAGTATTTT. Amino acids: CASSPYIGLGGGEDTQYF.

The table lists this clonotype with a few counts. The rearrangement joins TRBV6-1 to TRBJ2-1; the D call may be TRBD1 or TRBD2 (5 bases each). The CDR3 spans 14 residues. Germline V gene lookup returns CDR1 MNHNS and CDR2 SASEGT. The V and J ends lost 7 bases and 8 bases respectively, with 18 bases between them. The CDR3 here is CASNPGPLKDEQFF. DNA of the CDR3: TGTGCCAGCAACCCGGGACCACTAAAGGATGAGCAGTTCTTC.

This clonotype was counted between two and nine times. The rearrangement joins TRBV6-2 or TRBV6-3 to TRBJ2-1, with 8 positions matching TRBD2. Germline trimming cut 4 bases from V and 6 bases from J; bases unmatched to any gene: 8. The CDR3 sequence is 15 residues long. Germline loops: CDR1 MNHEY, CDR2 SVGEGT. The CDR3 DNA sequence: TGTGCCAGCAGTTCCCTAGCGGGCGCTCTCAATGAGCAGTTCTTC. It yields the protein CASSSLAGALNEQFF.

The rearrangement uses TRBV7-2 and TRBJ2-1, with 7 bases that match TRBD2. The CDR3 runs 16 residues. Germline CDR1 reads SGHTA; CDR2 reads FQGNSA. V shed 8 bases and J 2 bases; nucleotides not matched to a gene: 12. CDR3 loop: CASGDIAGLAYNEQFF. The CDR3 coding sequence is TGTGCCAGCGGGGATATAGCGGGTCTTGCCTACAATGAGCAGTTCTTC.

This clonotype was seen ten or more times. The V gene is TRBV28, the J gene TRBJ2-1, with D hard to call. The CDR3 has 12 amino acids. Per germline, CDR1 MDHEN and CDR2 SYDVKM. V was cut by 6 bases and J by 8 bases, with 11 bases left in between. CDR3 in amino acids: CASSFGGDEQFF. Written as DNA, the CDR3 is TGTGCCAGCAGCTTCGGTGGGGATGAGCAGTTCTTC.

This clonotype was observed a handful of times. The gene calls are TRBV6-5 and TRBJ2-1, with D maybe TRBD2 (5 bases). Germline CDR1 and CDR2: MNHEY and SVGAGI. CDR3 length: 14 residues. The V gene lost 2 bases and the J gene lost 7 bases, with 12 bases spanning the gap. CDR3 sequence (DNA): TGTGCCAGCAGTTACGGAGGTCTTGGGAATGAGCAGTTCTTC. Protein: CASSYGGLGNEQFF.

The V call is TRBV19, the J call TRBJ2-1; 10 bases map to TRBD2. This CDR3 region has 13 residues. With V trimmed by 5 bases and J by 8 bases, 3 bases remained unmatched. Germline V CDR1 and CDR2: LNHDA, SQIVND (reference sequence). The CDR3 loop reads CASSPLAGYEQFF. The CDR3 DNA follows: TGTGCCAGTAGTCCACTAGCGGGATATGAGCAGTTCTTC.

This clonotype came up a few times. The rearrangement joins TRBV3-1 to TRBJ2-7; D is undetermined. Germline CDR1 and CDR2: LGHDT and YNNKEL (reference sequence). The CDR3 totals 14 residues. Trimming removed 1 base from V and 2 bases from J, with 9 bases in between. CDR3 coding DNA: TGTGCCAGCAGCCAAGTCCTTCAAACCTACGAGCAGTACTTC. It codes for CASSQVLQTYEQYF.

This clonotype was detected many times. CDR3 sequence: CASSDRGIYEQYF. In DNA form, the CDR3 reads TGTGCCAGCTCGGACAGGGGGATTTACGAGCAGTACTTC. V is TRBV6-1 and J is TRBJ2-7; 10 nucleotides align to TRBD1. The CDR3 consists of 13 residues. The germline V gene encodes CDR1 MNHNS and CDR2 SASEGT. The junction had 5 bases not matched to a gene; V was cut back by 8 bases and J by 4 bases.

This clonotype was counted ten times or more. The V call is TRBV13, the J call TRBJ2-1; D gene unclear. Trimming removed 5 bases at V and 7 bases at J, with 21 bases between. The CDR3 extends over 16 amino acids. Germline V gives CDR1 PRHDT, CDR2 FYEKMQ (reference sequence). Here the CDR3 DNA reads TGTGCCAGCAGCCCAGATAACCAAATAAGGCGAAATGAGCAGTTCTTC. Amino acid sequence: CASSPDNQIRRNEQFF.

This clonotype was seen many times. The CDR3 DNA reads TGTGCCAGCACCCCATCTCACTCCTACGAGCAGTACTTC. Its protein is CASTPSHSYEQYF. The chain uses TRBV28 and TRBJ2-7; no definite D call. The CDR3 runs 13 residues. Trimming cost V 7 bases and J 0 bases, with 10 bases left between them. Germline CDR1 MDHEN, CDR2 SYDVKM.

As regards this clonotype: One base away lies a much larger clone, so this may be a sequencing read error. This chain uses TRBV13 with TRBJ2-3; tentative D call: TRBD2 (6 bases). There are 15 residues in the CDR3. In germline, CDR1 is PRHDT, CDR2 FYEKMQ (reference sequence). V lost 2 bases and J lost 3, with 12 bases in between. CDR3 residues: CASSLRFGGTDTQYF. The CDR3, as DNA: TGTGCCAGCAGCTTAAGGTTCGGGGGTACAGATACGCAGTATTTT.

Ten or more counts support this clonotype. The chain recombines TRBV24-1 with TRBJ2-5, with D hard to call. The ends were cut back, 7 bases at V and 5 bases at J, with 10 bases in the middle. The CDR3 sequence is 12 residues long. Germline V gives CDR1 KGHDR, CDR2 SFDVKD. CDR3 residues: CATRASSETQYF. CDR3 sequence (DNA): TGTGCCACCAGAGCATCGAGCGAGACCCAGTACTTC.

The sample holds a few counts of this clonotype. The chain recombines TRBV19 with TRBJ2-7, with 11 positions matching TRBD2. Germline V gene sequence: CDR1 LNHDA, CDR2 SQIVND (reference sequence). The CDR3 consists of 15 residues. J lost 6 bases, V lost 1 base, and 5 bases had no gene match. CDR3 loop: CASSIVRLAGTEQYF. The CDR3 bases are TGTGCCAGTAGTATAGTCCGACTAGCGGGAACCGAGCAGTACTTC.

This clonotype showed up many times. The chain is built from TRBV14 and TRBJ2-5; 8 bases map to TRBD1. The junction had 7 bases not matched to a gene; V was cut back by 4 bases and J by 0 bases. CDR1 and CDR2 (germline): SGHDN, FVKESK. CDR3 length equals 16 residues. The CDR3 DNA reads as TGTGCCAGCAGCCGCCGATCAGGGGGCAACCAAGAGACCCAGTACTTC. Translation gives CASSRRSGGNQETQYF.

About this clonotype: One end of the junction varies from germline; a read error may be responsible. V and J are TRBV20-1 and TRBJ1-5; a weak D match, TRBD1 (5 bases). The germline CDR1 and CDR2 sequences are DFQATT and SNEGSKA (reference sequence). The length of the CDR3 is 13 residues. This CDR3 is CGASGGNGQPQHF. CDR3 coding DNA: TGCGGTGCTAGTGGGGGTAACGGGCAGCCCCAGCATTTT.

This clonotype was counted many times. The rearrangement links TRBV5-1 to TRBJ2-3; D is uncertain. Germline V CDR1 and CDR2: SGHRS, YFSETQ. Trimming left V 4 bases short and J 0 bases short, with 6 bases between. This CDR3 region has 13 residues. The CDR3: CASSKDSTDTQYF. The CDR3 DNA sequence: TGCGCCAGCAGCAAGGACAGCACAGATACGCAGTATTTT.

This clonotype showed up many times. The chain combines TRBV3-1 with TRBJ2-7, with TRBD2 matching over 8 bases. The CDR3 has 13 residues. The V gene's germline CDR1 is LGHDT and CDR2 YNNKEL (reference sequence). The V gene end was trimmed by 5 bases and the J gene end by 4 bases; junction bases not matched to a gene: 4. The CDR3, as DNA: TGTGCCAGCAGCATAGCGGGACTTTACGAGCAGTACTTC. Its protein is CASSIAGLYEQYF.

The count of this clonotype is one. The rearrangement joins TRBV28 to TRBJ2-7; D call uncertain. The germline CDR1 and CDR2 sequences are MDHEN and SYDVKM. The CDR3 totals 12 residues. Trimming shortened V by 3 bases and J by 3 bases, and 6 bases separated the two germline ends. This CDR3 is CASSFDVYEQYF. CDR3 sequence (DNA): TGTGCCAGCAGTTTTGATGTCTACGAGCAGTACTTC.